The TCR beta chain described here comes from a study of shared clonotypes between healthy human individuals. Study-level results: The study found about 5% of naive CD4 clonotypes shared across four donors.

Within Nashville, Tennessee resided all donors, each a Caucasian adult. When replicate PCRs were run on sorted subsets, they used around 200 ng DNA, 28,000 or so T cell genomes. Sequencing was performed with immunoSEQ multiplex PCR; in TCRdb, only in-frame clones are kept and a portion is missing. The sample lists roughly 2.6 million clones, more than 90% occurring once. V was clipped by 2 bases and J by 1 base; unmatched bases: 7. CDR3 length equals 16 residues. Per the germline V gene, CDR1 is SQVTM and CDR2 is ANQGSEA. In the case of this clone: The target antigen is unknown.

V gene TRBV29-1 combines with J gene TRBJ2-2, with 7 bases lining up with TRBD1. This TCR was recovered from a man aged 18 to 29 in good health. The material sequenced was naive CD4+ T cells sorted from blood. Sample subset: CD45RA+ positively selected. CDR3 in amino acids: CSVETPGQKNTGELFF. The DNA of the CDR3 is TGCAGCGTTGAAACCCCGGGACAGAAGAACACCGGGGAGCTGTTTTTT.